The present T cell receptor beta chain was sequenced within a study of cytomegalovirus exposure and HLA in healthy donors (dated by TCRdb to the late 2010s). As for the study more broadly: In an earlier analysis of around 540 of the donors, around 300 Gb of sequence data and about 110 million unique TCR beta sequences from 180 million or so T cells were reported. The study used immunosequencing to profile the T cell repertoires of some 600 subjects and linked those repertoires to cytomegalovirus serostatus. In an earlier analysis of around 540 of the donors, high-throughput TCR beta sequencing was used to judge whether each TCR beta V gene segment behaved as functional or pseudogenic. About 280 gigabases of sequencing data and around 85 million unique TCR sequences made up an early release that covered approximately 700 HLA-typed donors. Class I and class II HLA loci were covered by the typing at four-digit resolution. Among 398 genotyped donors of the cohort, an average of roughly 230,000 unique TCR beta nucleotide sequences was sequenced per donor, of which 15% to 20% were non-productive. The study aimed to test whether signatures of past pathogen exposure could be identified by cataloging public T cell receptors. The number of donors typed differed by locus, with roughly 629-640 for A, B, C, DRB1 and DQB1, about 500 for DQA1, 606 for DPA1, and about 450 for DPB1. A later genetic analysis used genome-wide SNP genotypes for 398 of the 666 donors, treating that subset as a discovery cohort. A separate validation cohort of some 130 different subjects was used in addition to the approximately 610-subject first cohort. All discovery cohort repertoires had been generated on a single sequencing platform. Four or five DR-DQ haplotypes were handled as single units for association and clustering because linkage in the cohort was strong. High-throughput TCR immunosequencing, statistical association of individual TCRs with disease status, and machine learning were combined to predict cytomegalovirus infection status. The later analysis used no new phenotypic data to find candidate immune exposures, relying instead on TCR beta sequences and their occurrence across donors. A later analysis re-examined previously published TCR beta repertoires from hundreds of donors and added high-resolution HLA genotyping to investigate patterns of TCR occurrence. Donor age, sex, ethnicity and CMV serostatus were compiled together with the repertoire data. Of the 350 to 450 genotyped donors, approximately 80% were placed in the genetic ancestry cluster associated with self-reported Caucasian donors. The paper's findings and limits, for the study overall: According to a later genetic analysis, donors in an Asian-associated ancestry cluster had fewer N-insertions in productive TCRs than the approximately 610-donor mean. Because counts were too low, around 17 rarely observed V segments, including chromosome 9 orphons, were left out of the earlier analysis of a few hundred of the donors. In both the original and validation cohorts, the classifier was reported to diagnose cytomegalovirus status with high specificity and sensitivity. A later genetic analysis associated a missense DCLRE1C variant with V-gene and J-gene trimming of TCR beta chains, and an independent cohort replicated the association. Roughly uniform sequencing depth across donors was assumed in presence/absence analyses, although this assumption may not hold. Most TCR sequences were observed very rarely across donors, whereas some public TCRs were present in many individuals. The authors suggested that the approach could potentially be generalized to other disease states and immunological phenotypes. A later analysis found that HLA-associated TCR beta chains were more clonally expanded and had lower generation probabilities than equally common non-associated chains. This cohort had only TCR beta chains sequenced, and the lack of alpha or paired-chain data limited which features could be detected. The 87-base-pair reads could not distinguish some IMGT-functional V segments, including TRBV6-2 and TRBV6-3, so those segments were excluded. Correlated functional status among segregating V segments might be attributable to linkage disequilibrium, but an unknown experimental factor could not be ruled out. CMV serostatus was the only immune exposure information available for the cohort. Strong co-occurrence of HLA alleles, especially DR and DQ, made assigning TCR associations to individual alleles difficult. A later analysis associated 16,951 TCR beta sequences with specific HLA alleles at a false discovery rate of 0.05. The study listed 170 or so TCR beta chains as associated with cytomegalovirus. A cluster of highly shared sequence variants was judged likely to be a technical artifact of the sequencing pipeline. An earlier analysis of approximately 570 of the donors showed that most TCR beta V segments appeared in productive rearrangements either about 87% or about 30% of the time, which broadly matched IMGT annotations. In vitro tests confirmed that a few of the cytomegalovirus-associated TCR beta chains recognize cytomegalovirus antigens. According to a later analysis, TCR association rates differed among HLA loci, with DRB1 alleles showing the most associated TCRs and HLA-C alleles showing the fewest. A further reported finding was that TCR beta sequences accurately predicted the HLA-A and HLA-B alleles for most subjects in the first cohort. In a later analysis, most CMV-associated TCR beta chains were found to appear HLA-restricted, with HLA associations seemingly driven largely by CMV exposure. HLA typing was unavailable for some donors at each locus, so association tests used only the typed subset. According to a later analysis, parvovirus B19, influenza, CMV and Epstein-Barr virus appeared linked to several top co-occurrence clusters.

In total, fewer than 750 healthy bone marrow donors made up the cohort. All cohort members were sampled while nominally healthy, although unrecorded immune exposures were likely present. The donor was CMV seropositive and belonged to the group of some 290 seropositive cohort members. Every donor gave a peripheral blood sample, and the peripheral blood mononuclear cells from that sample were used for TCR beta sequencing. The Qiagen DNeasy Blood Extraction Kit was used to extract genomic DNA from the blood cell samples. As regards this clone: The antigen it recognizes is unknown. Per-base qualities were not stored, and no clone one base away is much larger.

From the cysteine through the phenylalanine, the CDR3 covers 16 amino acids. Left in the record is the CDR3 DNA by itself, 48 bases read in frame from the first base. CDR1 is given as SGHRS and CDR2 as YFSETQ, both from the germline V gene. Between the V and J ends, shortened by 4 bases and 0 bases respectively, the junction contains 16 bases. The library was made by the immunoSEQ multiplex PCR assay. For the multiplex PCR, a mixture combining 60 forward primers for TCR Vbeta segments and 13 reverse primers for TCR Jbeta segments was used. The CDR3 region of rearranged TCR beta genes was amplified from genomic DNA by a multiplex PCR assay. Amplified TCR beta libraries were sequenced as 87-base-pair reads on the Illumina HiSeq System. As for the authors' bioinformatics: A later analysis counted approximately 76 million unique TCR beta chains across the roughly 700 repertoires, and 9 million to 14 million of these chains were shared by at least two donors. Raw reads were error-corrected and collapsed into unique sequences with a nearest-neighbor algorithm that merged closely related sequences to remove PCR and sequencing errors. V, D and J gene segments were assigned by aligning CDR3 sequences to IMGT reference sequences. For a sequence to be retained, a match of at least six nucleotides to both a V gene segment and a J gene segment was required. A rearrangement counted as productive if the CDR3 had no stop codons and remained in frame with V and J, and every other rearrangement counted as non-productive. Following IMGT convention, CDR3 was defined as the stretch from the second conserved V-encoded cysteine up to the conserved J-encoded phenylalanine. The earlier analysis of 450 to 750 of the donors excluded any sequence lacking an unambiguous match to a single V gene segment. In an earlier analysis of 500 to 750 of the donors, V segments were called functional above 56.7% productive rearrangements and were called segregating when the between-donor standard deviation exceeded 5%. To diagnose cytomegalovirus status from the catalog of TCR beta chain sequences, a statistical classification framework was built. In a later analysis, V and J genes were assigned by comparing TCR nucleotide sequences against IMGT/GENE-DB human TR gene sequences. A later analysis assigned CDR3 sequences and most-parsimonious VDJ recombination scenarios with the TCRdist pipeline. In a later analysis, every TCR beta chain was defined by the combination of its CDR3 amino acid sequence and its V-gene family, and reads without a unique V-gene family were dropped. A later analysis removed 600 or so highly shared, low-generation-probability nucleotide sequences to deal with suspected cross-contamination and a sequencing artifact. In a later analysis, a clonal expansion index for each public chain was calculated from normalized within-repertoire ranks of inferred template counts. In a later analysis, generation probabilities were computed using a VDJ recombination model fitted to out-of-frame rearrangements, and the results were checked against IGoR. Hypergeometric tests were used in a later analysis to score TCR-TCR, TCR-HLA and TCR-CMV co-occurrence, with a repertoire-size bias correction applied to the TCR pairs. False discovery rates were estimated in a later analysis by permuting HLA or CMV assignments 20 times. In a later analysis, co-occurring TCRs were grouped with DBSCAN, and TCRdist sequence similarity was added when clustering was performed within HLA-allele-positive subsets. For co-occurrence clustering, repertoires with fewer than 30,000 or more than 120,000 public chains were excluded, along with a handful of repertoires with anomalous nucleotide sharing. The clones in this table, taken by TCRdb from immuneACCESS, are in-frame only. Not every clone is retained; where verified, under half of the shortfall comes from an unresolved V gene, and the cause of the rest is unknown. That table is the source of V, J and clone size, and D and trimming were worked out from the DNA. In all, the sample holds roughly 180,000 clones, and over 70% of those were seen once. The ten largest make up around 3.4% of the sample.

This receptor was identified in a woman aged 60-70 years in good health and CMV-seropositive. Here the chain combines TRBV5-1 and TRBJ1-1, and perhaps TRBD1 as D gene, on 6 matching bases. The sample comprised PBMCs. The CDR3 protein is CASSLGPTGLNTEAFF. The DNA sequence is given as TGCGCCAGCAGCCTGGGACCCACAGGGCTGAACACTGAAGCTTTCTTT. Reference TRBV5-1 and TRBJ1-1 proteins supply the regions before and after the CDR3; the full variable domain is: KAGVTQTPRYLIKTRGQQVTLSCSPISGHRSVSWYQQTPGQGLQFLFEYFSETQRNKGNFPGRFSGRQFSNSRSEMNVSTLELGDSALYLCASSLGPTGLNTEAFFGQGTRLTVV.